Each of the 14 T cell receptor beta chains below was sequenced from the same sample in a study of cytomegalovirus exposure and HLA in healthy donors. It was with 60 Vbeta and 13 Jbeta primers that the PCR ran. Sequenced by immunoSEQ multiplex PCR; TCRdb stores in-frame clones only, minus some. The data show under 150,000 clones, with about two thirds seen just once and less than 5% held by the top ten. Sequencing used PBMCs. Source of these receptors: a man aged 50 or older in good health and CMV-seropositive.

This clone occurred once. The J gene is TRBJ1-1, the V gene TRBV6-1; 8 bases align to TRBD1. The CDR3 is made up of 15 amino acids. V was clipped by 5 bases and J by 3 bases; unmatched bases: 8. Germline V CDR1 and CDR2: MNHNS, SASEGT. CDR3 sequence reads: CASSKTQGAYTEAFF. In DNA, the CDR3 is TGTGCCAGCAGTAAGACCCAGGGGGCTTACACTGAAGCTTTCTTT.

J is TRBJ2-7 and V is TRBV27, with TRBD2 matching over 9 bases. The CDR3 is 16 amino acids. V lost 1 base, J lost 6 bases, and 10 bases stayed unmatched. Germline CDR1 MNHEY, CDR2 SMNVEV (reference sequence). The CDR3, as DNA: TGTGCCAGCAGTTTATTGGGTGGACTAGCGCGGAGCGAGCAGTACTTC. It encodes CASSLLGGLARSEQYF.

The chain couples TRBV6-5 to TRBJ2-6; D gene uncertain. Germline V gene data show CDR1 as MNHEY and CDR2 as SVGAGI. V shed 2 bases and J shed 3 bases, with 8 bases lying between them. The CDR3 totals 15 residues. CDR3: CASSYQQLGANVLTF. CDR3 sequence (DNA): TGTGCCAGCAGTTACCAACAGCTTGGGGCCAACGTCCTGACTTTC.

The rearrangement uses TRBV7-2 and TRBJ1-2; tentatively, D is TRBD1 (6 bases). Looked up from germline, CDR1 is SGHTA and CDR2 is FQGNSA. The CDR3 runs 16 residues. V was shortened by 1 base and J by 9 bases, with 21 bases between the two germline ends. In DNA, the CDR3 is TGTGCCAGCAGCTTAGGGGGGCTCCTCTCCTCGTCTAGCTACACCTTC. Translated: CASSLGGLLSSSSYTF.

This clone appeared a single time. The chain carries TRBV5-5 and TRBJ1-6; 8 positions match TRBD1. Germline V lookup: CDR1 SGHKS, CDR2 YYEKEE (reference sequence). This CDR3 spans 16 amino acids. V was clipped by 2 bases and J by 7 bases; unmatched bases: 8. DNA for the CDR3: TGTGCCAGCAGCTTTCCGCAGGGGGCCGCGAATTCACCCCTCCACTTT. Amino acids: CASSFPQGAANSPLHF.

The chain couples TRBV7-6 to TRBJ2-6; weak D call: TRBD1 (6 bases). CDR3 length: 17 residues. V was pared by 5 bases and J by 4 bases, with 18 bases between. Germline CDR1 and CDR2: SGHVS and FNYEAQ. CDR3 protein: CASSPYPPGAGANVLTF. The CDR3 DNA follows: TGTGCCAGCAGCCCTTATCCCCCAGGGGCCGGGGCCAACGTCCTGACTTTC.

This clone was recorded once. The rearrangement uses TRBV9 and TRBJ2-3; 9 bases agree with TRBD2. Trimming cost V 3 bases and J 0 bases; bases outside gene matches: 8. The CDR3 is 17 amino acids. Germline CDR1 SGDLS, CDR2 YYNGEE. The CDR3 DNA follows: TGTGCCAGCAGCGGCGGGGGGGCGGGGGGCAGCACAGATACGCAGTATTTT. Translation: CASSGGGAGGSTDTQYF.

J is TRBJ2-7 and V is TRBV11-3; D perhaps matches TRBD2 (6 bases). The CDR3 is 14 residues long. Between the trimmed V and J ends, which lost 5 bases and 1 base, there was a span of 12 bases. Germline V gene lookup returns CDR1 SGHNT and CDR2 YENEEA. The CDR3, as DNA: TGTGCCAGCAGCCTACTGAGCGGGTCCTACGAGCAGTACTTC. As protein: CASSLLSGSYEQYF.

The rearrangement uses TRBV11-2 and TRBJ1-1, with D possibly being TRBD1 (5 bases). Germline CDR1 and CDR2: SGHAT and FQNNGV. The CDR3 spans 12 residues. Trimming pared 4 bases from V and 8 bases from J, leaving 11 bases between. CDR3 protein: CASSSTGIEAFF. The DNA of the CDR3 is TGTGCCAGCAGCTCAACAGGAATCGAAGCTTTCTTT.

The V gene is TRBV20-1, the J gene TRBJ2-7; maybe TRBD1 (5 bases). Germline loops: CDR1 DFQATT, CDR2 SNEGSKA (reference sequence). The CDR3 is made up of 11 amino acids. With 3 bases removed from V and 7 bases from J, the gap between germline ends came to 10 bases. CDR3 sequence reads: CSASAKGEQYF. The CDR3 DNA reads TGCAGTGCTAGTGCCAAGGGGGAGCAGTACTTC.

V gene TRBV5-1 combines with J gene TRBJ1-2; TRBD1 matches at 7 bases. V shed 4 bases and J 7 bases; nucleotides not matched to a gene: 4. Germline assignment: CDR1 SGHRS and CDR2 YFSETQ. This CDR3 has 12 amino acids. The CDR3 DNA follows: TGCGCCAGCAGCGAGGGGGCTGGTGGCTACACCTTC. Translating gives CASSEGAGGYTF.

V gene TRBV28 combines with J gene TRBJ1-2, with D unresolved. Germline assignment: CDR1 MDHEN and CDR2 SYDVKM. This CDR3 comprises 14 residues. The V end was cut by 2 bases, the J end by 5 bases, with 12 bases between. The chain's CDR3 is CASSLTAVRYGYTF. The DNA of the CDR3 is TGTGCCAGCAGTTTAACCGCGGTTCGATATGGCTACACCTTC.

The chain couples TRBV7-2 to TRBJ2-5; D might be TRBD1 (5 bases). The V gene's germline CDR1 is SGHTA and CDR2 FQGNSA. This CDR3 has 14 residues. The ends were cut back, 5 bases at V and 5 bases at J, with 15 bases in the middle. The CDR3: CASSPDSPGETQYF. CDR3 sequence (DNA): TGTGCCAGCAGCCCCGACAGTCCCGGTGAGACCCAGTACTTC.

The gene calls are TRBV11-3 and TRBJ2-7; possibly TRBD2 for D (6 bases). The V gene's germline CDR1 is SGHNT and CDR2 YENEEA. The CDR3 totals 16 residues. Deletions cut 0 bases from V and 2 bases from J, with 14 bases between. CDR3 residues: CASSLDLWGEAYEQYF. CDR3 in DNA: TGTGCCAGCAGCTTAGATCTTTGGGGGGAAGCCTACGAGCAGTACTTC.